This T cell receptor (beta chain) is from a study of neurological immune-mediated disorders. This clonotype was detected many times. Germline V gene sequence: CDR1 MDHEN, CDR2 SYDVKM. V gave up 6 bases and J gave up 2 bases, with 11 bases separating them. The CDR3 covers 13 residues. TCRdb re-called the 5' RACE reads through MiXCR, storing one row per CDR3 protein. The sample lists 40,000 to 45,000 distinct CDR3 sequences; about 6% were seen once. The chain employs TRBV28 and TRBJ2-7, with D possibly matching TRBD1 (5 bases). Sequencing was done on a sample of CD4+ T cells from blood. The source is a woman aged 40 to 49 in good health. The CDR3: CASRETATYEQYF. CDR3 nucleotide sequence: TGTGCCAGCAGAGAGACAGCCACCTACGAGCAGTACTTC.